The 11 T cell receptor beta chains listed next were all sequenced from one sample in a study of identical twins (dated by TCRdb to about 2016). The library came from 5' RACE. The sequencing machine was an Illumina HiSeq 2000. The public reads were reprocessed in TCRdb via fastp at Q25 and MiXCR, keeping in-frame beta chains. Under each unique CDR3 protein, matching rows form one entry showing the most common genes and DNA. The sample contains 700,000 or so distinct CDR3 sequences, around 8.6% of them found a single time. The top ten clonotypes cover 0.85% to 1% of the sample. This same sample was also part of a study on yellow fever vaccine responses in identical twins.

The sequenced sample was PBMCs. These receptor sequences come from a young woman in good health.

This sequence joins TRBV7-2 and TRBJ2-7; D is uncertain. Trimming left V 0 bases short and J 1 base short, with 16 bases between. The CDR3 spans 17 residues. Germline V gene data show CDR1 as SGHTA and CDR2 as FQGNSA. The CDR3 DNA is TGTGCCAGCAGCTTAGCGCCTGTCGGAGCAAATTCCTACGAGCAGTACTTC. It specifies CASSLAPVGANSYEQYF.

This clonotype has more than one count but fewer than ten. J is TRBJ1-2 and V is TRBV20-1; D uncertain. Germline lookup yields CDR1 DFQATT and CDR2 SNEGSKA (reference sequence). The CDR3 length is 17 residues. With 0 bases removed from V and 0 bases from J, the gap between germline ends came to 17 bases. CDR3 loop: CSARDTFSSGANYGYTF. CDR3 in DNA: TGCAGTGCTAGAGATACCTTCTCGAGCGGAGCTAACTATGGCTACACCTTC.

This clonotype was seen only a few times. V usage is TRBV7-9 and J usage is TRBJ2-3; D may correspond to TRBD1 or TRBD2 (5 bases each). Trimming cost V 3 bases and J 2 bases, with 6 bases left between them. The CDR3 has 13 amino acids. Germline V gives CDR1 SEHNR, CDR2 FQNEAQ (reference sequence). DNA of the CDR3: TGTGCCAGCAGCTTCGGGACCACAGATACGCAGTATTTT. Residues: CASSFGTTDTQYF.

V usage is TRBV6-2 or TRBV6-3 and J usage is TRBJ2-1; D gene ambiguous. V was cut by 0 bases and J by 3 bases, with 15 bases left in between. The germline gives CDR1 MNHEY, CDR2 SVGEGT. The CDR3 totals 17 residues. This CDR3 reads CASSYSISRTGYNEQFF. CDR3 coding DNA: TGTGCCAGCAGTTACTCTATTAGTCGAACTGGCTACAATGAGCAGTTCTTC.

This clonotype was recorded a few times. V usage is TRBV7-8 and J usage is TRBJ2-5; D may be TRBD1 (6 bases). Germline CDR1 reads SGHVS; CDR2 reads FQNEAQ. The CDR3 contains 14 residues. V was cut by 4 bases and J by 1 base, with 10 bases left in between. The DNA of the CDR3 is TGTGCCAGCAGCTCTCAGGGGATCCAAGAGACCCAGTACTTC. This gives the protein CASSSQGIQETQYF.

This clonotype was observed a few times. V and J are TRBV21-1 and TRBJ2-1; the table's D call, TRBD1, was not checked against the DNA. TRBV21-1 has pseudogene status. This CDR3 has 19 amino acids. CDR3 loop: CASSKVTGGEECSYNEQFF. The CDR3, as DNA: TGTGCCAGCAGCAAAGTGACGGGCGGAGAAGAGTGCTCCTACAATGAGCAGTTCTTC.

In its sample, this clonotype was seen many times. V gene TRBV25-1 combines with J gene TRBJ2-3, with D possibly matching TRBD1 (5 bases). V was trimmed by 6 bases and J by 0 bases, leaving 13 bases between them. Germline CDR1 is MGHDK and CDR2 is SYGVNS. The CDR3 runs 15 residues. The CDR3 sequence: CASSEGQGSTDTQYF. Here the CDR3 DNA reads TGTGCCAGCAGCGAAGGTCAGGGAAGCACAGATACGCAGTATTTT.

This chain uses TRBV15 with TRBJ2-1; 10 bases are shared with TRBD2. This CDR3 contains 20 residues. CDR1 LNHNV and CDR2 YYDKDF come from the germline V gene (reference sequence). Trimming at V came to 0 bases and at J to 0 bases, leaving 11 bases not matched to a gene. The CDR3 loop reads CATSRDCLAGVSFSYNEQFF. For the CDR3, the DNA is TGTGCCACCAGCAGAGATTGTCTAGCGGGGGTAAGTTTCTCCTACAATGAGCAGTTCTTC.

The sample holds many counts of this clonotype. The chain is built from TRBV29-1 and TRBJ2-7, with a weak D call TRBD1 (5 bases). CDR1 is SQVTM, CDR2 ANQGSEA, per germline. V lost 7 bases to trimming and J lost 1 base, with 14 bases between them. The length of the CDR3 is 13 residues. CDR3 DNA sequence: TGCAGCGCAAAGGTGGACAAGTCCTACGAGCAGTACTTC. Translating gives CSAKVDKSYEQYF.

This clonotype was observed many times. The chain recombines TRBV12-3 or TRBV12-4 with TRBJ2-5; the D gene could be TRBD1 or TRBD2 (5 bases each). The CDR3 runs 13 residues. V dropped 7 bases and J dropped 3 bases, with 12 bases sitting between them. CDR3 amino acids: CASTRLGEETQYF. The CDR3 DNA reads as TGTGCCAGCACTCGTCTGGGGGAAGAGACCCAGTACTTC.

At least ten counts were recorded for this clonotype. The rearrangement joins TRBV3-1 to TRBJ2-3; no firm D call. Trimming stripped 5 bases from V and 0 bases from J, with 12 bases between. This CDR3 comprises 15 residues. Germline lookup yields CDR1 LGHDT and CDR2 YNNKEL (reference sequence). The CDR3 nucleotides read TGTGCCAGCAGCTTTGGAGCGTCTAGCACAGATACGCAGTATTTT. Translating gives CASSFGASSTDTQYF.